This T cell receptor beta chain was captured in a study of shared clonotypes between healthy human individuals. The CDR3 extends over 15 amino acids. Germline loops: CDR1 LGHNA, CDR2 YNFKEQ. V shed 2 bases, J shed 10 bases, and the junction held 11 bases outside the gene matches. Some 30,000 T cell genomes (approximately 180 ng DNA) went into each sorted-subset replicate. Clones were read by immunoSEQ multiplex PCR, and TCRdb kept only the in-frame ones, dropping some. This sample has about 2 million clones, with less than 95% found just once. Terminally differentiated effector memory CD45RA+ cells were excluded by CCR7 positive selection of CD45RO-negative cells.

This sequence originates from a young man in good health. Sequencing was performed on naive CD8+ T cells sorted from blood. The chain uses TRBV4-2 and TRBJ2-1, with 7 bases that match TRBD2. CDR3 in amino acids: CASSQSGLVLSEQFF. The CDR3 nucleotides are TGTGCCAGCAGCCAAAGTGGACTAGTGCTCTCGGAGCAGTTCTTC.